A single sample gave rise to the 8 T cell receptor beta chains below, sequenced in a study of shared clonotypes between healthy human individuals. This table comes from immunoSEQ multiplex PCR, and its TCRdb copy is limited to in-frame clones, with some not included. The data hold more than 900,000 clones, with more than 75% observed a single time. Sequenced input: memory CD4+ T cells from PBMCs. Specified subset: CD45RA-negative fraction. The source is a man aged 18 to 30 in good health. Some clones in this sample may be carry-over from other donors' samples.

V and J are TRBV28 and TRBJ1-1, with 7 bases fitting TRBD1. Trimming cost V 3 bases and J 10 bases; bases outside gene matches: 8. The CDR3 contains 13 residues. Germline V gene lookup returns CDR1 MDHEN and CDR2 SYDVKM. The CDR3 DNA follows: TGTGCCAGCAGTTTGACAGGGTTTTTCTCAGCTTTCTTT. This sequence encodes CASSLTGFFSAFF.

This rearrangement joins TRBV7-3 to TRBJ2-2; 8 positions match TRBD1. Germline assignment: CDR1 SGHTA and CDR2 FQGTGA. Trimming took 1 base from V and 5 from J; bases not matched to a gene: 3. The CDR3 length is 15 residues. CDR3 in DNA: TGTGCCAGCAGCTTAAACCACAGGGGGACCGGGGAGCTGTTTTTT. Residues: CASSLNHRGTGELFF.

The rearrangement uses TRBV7-2 and TRBJ2-5; 16 nucleotides match TRBD2. CDR1 SGHTA and CDR2 FQGNSA come from the germline V gene. J lost 4 bases, V lost 8 bases, and 10 bases had no gene match. The CDR3 extends over 17 amino acids. The CDR3 coding sequence is TGTGCCAGCTCAAAGCGGGGACTAGCGGGAGGGGGAGAGACCCAGTACTTC. Its protein product is CASSKRGLAGGGETQYF. Full variable domain (remainder filled in from reference TRBV7-2 and TRBJ2-5): GAGVSQSPSNKVTEKGKDVELRCDPISGHTALYWYRQSLGQGLEFLIYFQGNSAPDKSGLPSDRFSAERTGGSVSTLTIQRTQQEDSAVYLCASSKRGLAGGGETQYFGPGTRLLVL.

There are a few counts of this clone. The chain links TRBV7-9 to TRBJ1-4; TRBD1 aligns across 7 bases. After removal of 5 bases from V and 6 bases from J, the junction contained 6 bases not matched to a gene. From germline, CDR1 is SEHNR and CDR2 FQNEAQ (reference sequence). The CDR3 has 14 residues. The CDR3 protein is CASSLRQGDEKLFF. Here the CDR3 DNA reads TGTGCCAGCAGCCTCCGACAGGGTGATGAAAAACTGTTTTTT.

The chain employs TRBV18 and TRBJ1-1; TRBD1 agrees at 8 bases. Per the germline V gene, CDR1 is KGHSH and CDR2 is LQKENI. This CDR3 comprises 11 residues. J was trimmed by 14 bases and V by 8 bases; bases with no gene match: 10. The CDR3: CASSQGAHGFF. CDR3 sequence (DNA): TGTGCCAGCAGCCAGGGGGCTCACGGCTTCTTT.

This clone was counted between two and nine times. This rearrangement joins TRBV25-1 to TRBJ2-1; 10 bases align to TRBD2. Germline trimming cut 3 bases from V and 7 bases from J; bases unmatched to any gene: 3. The CDR3 loop spans 14 amino acids. The germline gives CDR1 MGHDK, CDR2 SYGVNS. CDR3 sequence (DNA): TGTGCCAGCAGTGAGGGACTAGCGTGGAATGAGCAGTTCTTC. Translated, it gives CASSEGLAWNEQFF.

This sequence joins TRBV9 and TRBJ2-7; the match to TRBD2 covers 8 bases. V dropped 4 bases and J dropped 5; count of bases not matched to a gene: 14. Germline CDR1 and CDR2: SGDLS and YYNGEE. This CDR3 contains 16 residues. The DNA of the CDR3 is TGTGCCAGCAGCCCACGGGAGGGAGCGCGAAGGAACGAGCAGTACTTC. Encoded protein: CASSPREGARRNEQYF.

The chain joins TRBV18 to TRBJ1-6, with a weak D call TRBD1 (6 bases). The germline V gene encodes CDR1 KGHSH and CDR2 LQKENI. The CDR3 sequence is 14 residues long. Between the trimmed V and J ends, which lost 5 bases and 7 bases, there was a span of 12 bases. The DNA for the CDR3 is TGTGCCAGCTCAGAGACAGGTCGAAATTCACCCCTCCACTTT. Translating gives CASSETGRNSPLHF.